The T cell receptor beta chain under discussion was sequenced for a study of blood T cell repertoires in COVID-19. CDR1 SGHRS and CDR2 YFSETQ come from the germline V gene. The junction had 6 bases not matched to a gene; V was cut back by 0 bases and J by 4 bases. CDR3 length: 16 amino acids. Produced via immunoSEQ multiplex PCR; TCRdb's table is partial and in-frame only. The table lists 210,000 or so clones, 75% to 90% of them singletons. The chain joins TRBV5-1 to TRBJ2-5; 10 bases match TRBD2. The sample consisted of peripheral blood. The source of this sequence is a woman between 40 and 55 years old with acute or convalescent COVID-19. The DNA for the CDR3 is TGCGCCAGCAGCTTGGCGGTAGCGGGGGGCCGAGAGACCCAGTACTTC. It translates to CASSLAVAGGRETQYF. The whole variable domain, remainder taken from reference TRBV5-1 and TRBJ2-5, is KAGVTQTPRYLIKTRGQQVTLSCSPISGHRSVSWYQQTPGQGLQFLFEYFSETQRNKGNFPGRFSGRQFSNSRSEMNVSTLELGDSALYLCASSLAVAGGRETQYFGPGTRLLVL.